The 9 T cell receptor beta chains in this list originate from one sample, sequenced in a study of blood T cells in healthy people across ages. Then a second PCR, running roughly 7 to 11 cycles, was carried out with a sample-barcoded 5' primer and a J-beta primer mix. One entry per CDR3 protein results from TCRdb running MiXCR on the 5' RACE reads. The data hold roughly 1.5 million distinct CDR3 sequences, with roughly 43% observed a single time. Material: blood. Receptors were obtained from a woman under 30 in good health.

The chain links TRBV12-3 or TRBV12-4 to TRBJ1-5; the D is unclear. V lost 5 bases and J 1 base, leaving 15 bases between the germline ends. The CDR3 consists of 16 residues. This CDR3 reads CASSKSRTASNQPQHF. The CDR3 DNA reads as TGTGCCAGCAGTAAAAGTCGGACTGCGAGCAATCAGCCCCAGCATTTT.

The chain combines TRBV6-5 with TRBJ2-3, with 7 bases fitting TRBD2. CDR1 is MNHEY and CDR2 is SVGAGI in the germline V gene. This CDR3 is 15 amino acids long. Losses at the gene ends were 6 bases for V and 0 bases for J; bases not matched to a gene: 6. CDR3 region: CASSRTRTSTDTQYF. DNA of the CDR3: TGTGCCAGCAGCCGGACTAGGACTAGCACAGATACGCAGTATTTT.

This clonotype has only a few counts. This chain links TRBV29-1 with TRBJ1-2, with D perhaps TRBD1 (6 bases). V was cut by 2 bases and J by 0 bases, with 13 bases left in between. CDR1 is SQVTM and CDR2 is ANQGSEA in the germline V gene. The CDR3 totals 15 residues. The chain's CDR3 is CSVERLDRSNYGYTF. The CDR3 region has the DNA TGCAGCGTTGAAAGGTTAGACAGGTCTAACTATGGCTACACCTTC.

This clonotype came up once. Given a much more abundant clone one base away, this may be a read error. The V gene is TRBV4-1, the J gene TRBJ2-1, with D hard to call. The end of the DNA is better explained by TRBJ2-7, so the J call may be wrong. From germline, CDR1 is MGHRA and CDR2 YSYEKL. The CDR3 consists of 13 residues. The CDR3 DNA reads as TGCGCCAGCAGCCAAACGACCTACAATGAGCAGTACTTC. Its protein is CASSQTTYNEQYF.

This chain links TRBV28 with TRBJ2-3, with 10 bases lining up with TRBD2. J was trimmed by 5 bases and V by 10 bases; bases with no gene match: 12. The V gene's germline CDR1 is MDHEN and CDR2 SYDVKM. This CDR3 region has 15 residues. For the CDR3, the DNA is TGTGCCATCCGAGGGCCCAGCGGGAGGGGAGATACGCAGTATTTT. As protein: CAIRGPSGRGDTQYF.

This rearrangement joins TRBV6-5 to TRBJ1-2; D is unclear. Germline CDR1 and CDR2: MNHEY and SVGAGI. The CDR3 spans 13 residues. The V and J ends lost 2 bases and 4 bases respectively, with 8 bases between them. The CDR3 is CASSYTRSYGYTF. CDR3 bases: TGTGCCAGCAGTTACACTCGGAGCTATGGCTACACCTTC.

The rearrangement uses TRBV20-1 and TRBJ2-1; TRBD2 agrees at 9 bases. Germline V CDR1 and CDR2: DFQATT, SNEGSKA (reference sequence). Trimming at V came to 3 bases and at J to 5 bases, leaving 5 bases not matched to a gene. The CDR3 contains 14 residues. The CDR3 is CSASRTSAHNEQFF. CDR3 in DNA: TGCAGTGCTAGTAGGACTAGCGCCCACAATGAGCAGTTCTTC.

V gene TRBV27 combines with J gene TRBJ1-2, with no clear D. This CDR3 has 15 amino acids. V was cut by 3 bases and J by 4 bases, with 15 bases left in between. Per germline, CDR1 MNHEY and CDR2 SMNVEV (reference sequence). The CDR3: CASSFSPNLSYGYTF. CDR3 sequence (DNA): TGTGCCAGCAGTTTCAGTCCGAATTTGTCCTATGGCTACACCTTC.

This clonotype was picked up a small number of times. This sequence joins TRBV20-1 and TRBJ2-3; 13 bases align to TRBD2. The CDR3 length is 16 residues. Germline V gene sequence: CDR1 DFQATT, CDR2 SNEGSKA (reference sequence). The V segment lost 0 bases and the J segment 3 bases; nucleotides outside the gene matches: 3. CDR3 sequence: CSARELAGGRTDTQYF. Written as DNA, the CDR3 is TGCAGTGCTAGAGAACTAGCGGGAGGGCGGACAGATACGCAGTATTTT.